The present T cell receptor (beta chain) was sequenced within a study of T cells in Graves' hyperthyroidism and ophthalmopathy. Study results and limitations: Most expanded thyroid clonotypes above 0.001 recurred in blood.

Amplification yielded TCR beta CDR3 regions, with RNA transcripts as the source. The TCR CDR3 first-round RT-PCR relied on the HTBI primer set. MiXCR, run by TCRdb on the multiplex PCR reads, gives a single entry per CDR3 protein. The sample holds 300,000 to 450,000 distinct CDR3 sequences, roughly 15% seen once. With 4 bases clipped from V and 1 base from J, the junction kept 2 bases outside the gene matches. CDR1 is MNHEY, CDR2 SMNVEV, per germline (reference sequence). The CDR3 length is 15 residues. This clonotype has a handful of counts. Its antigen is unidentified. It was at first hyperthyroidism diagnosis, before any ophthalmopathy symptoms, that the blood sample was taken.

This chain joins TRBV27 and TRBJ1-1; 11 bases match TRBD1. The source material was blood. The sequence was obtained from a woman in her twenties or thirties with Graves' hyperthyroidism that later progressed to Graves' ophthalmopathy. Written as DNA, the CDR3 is TGTGCCAGCAGTTGGGGACAGGGGGGGAACACTGAAGCTTTCTTT. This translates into CASSWGQGGNTEAFF.